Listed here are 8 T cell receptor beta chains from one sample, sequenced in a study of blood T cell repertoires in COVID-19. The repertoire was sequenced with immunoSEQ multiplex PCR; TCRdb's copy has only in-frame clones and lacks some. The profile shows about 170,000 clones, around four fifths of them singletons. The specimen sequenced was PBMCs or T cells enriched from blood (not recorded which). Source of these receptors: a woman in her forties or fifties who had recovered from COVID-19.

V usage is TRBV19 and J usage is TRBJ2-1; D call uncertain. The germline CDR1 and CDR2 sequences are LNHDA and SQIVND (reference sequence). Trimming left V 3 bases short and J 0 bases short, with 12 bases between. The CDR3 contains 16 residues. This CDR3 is CASSILGMSSYNEQFF. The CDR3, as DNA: TGTGCCAGTAGTATTCTTGGTATGAGCTCCTACAATGAGCAGTTCTTC. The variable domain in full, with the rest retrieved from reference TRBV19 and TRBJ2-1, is DGGITQSPKYLFRKEGQNVTLSCEQNLNHDAMYWYRQDPGQGLRLIYYSQIVNDFQKGDIAEGYSVSREKKESFPLTVTSAQKNPTAFYLCASSILGMSSYNEQFFGPGTRLTVL.

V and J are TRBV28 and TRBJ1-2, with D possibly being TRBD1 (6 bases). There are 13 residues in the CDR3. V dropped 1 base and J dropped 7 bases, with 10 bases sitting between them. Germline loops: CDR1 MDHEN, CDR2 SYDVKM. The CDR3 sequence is CASSLFDRSGYTF. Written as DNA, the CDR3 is TGTGCCAGCAGTTTATTTGACAGGAGTGGCTACACCTTC.

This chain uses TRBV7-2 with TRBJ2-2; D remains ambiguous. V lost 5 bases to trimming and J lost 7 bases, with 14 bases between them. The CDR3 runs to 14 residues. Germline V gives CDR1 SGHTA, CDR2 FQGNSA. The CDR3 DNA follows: TGTGCCAGCAGCCAACAGTATTTCGGCGGGGAGCTGTTTTTT. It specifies CASSQQYFGGELFF.

CDR3 in DNA: TGTGCCAGCAGTTTAGGCTTGGTATCTCAGCCCCAGCATTTT. It is translated as CASSLGLVSQPQHF. The chain is built from TRBV28 and TRBJ1-5; D is uncertain. The CDR3 extends over 14 amino acids. Germline V gene sequence: CDR1 MDHEN, CDR2 SYDVKM. Deletions cut 2 bases from V and 6 bases from J, with 11 bases between.

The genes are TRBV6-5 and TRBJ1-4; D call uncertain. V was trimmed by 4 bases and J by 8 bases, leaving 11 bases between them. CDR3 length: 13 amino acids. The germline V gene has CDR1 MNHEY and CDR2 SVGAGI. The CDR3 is CASSSYWAEKLFF. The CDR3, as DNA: TGTGCCAGCAGTTCTTACTGGGCAGAAAAACTGTTTTTT.

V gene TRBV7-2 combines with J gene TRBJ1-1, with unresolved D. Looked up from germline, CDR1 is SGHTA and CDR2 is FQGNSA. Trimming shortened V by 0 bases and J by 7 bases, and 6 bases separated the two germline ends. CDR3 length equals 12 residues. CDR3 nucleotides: TGTGCCAGCAGCTTAGCCGGAGTTGAAGCTTTCTTT. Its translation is CASSLAGVEAFF.

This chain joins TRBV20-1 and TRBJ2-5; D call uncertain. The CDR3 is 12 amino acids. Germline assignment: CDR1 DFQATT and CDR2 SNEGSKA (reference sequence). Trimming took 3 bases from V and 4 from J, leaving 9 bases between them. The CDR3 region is CSASAPGETQYF. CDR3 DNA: TGCAGTGCTAGTGCTCCCGGAGAGACCCAGTACTTC.

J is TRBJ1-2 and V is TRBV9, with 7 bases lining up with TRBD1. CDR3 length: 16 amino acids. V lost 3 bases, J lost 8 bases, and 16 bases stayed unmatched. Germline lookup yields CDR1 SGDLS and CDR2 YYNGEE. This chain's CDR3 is CASSGAGTADLVGYTF. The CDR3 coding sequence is TGTGCCAGCAGCGGTGCCGGGACAGCCGATCTGGTCGGCTACACCTTC.